One sample yielded the 2 T cell receptor beta chains listed below, sequenced in a study of neoadjuvant anti-PD-1 for oral cavity cancer. The assay was immunoSEQ multiplex PCR, and TCRdb's table has in-frame clones only and misses some. The sample yields tens of thousands of clones, 83% seen once. This material consisted of PBMCs, taken before nivolumab (anti-PD-1) treatment. These receptor sequences come from a person aged 35-79 years with oral cavity squamous cell carcinoma.

V gene TRBV6-1 combines with J gene TRBJ1-1; 8 bases match TRBD1. V was pared by 6 bases and J by 9 bases, with 9 bases of the junction left unmatched. This CDR3 region has 13 residues. CDR1 MNHNS and CDR2 SASEGT come from the germline V gene. The CDR3 coding sequence is TGTGCCAGCAGGGAAAGGACAGGGTCCCAAGCTTTCTTT. Amino acids: CASRERTGSQAFF.

V and J are TRBV5-3 and TRBJ1-6; TRBD1 matches 7 bases. TRBV5-3 is classed as an ORF, of uncertain function. Trimming at V came to 2 bases and at J to 9 bases, leaving 5 bases not matched to a gene. The length of the CDR3 is 14 residues. As DNA, the CDR3 is TGTGCCAGAAGCTTCCGACAGGGAGTTTCACCCCTCCACTTT. Translation: CARSFRQGVSPLHF.